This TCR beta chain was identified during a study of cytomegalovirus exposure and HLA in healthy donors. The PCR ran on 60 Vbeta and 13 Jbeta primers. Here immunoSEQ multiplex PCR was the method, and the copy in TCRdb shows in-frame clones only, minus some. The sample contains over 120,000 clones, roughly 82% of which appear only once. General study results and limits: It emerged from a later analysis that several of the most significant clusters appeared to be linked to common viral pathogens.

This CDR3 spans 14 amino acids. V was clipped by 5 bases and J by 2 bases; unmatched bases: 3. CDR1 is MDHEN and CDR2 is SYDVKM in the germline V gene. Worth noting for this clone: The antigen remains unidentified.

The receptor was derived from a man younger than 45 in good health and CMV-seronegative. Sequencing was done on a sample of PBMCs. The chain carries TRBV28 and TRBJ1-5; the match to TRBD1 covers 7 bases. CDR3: CASSTGAGNQPQHF. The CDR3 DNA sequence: TGTGCCAGCAGTACAGGGGCAGGCAATCAGCCCCAGCATTTT.